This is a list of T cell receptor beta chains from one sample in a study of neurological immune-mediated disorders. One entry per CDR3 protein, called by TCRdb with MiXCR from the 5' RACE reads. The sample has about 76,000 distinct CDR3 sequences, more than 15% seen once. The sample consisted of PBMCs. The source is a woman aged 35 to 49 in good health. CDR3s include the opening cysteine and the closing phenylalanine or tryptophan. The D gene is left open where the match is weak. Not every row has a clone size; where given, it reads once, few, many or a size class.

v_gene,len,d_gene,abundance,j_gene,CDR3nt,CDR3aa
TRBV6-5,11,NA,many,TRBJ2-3,TGTGCCAGCAGCAGGGAAGATACGCAGTATTTT,CASSREDTQYF
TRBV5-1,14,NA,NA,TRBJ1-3,TGCGCCAGCAGCCTTGACTTCTCTGGAAACACCATATATTTT,CASSLDFSGNTIYF
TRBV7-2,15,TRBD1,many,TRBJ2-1,TGTGCCAGCAGCTTAGCGGGACAGGGGTCGAATGAGCAGTTCTTC,CASSLAGQGSNEQFF
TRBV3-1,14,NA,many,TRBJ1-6,TGTGCCAGCAGCCAATGGACTGGGAATTCACCCCTCCACTTT,CASSQWTGNSPLHF
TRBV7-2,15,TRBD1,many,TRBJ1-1,TGTGCCAGCAGCCGACAGGGTAAAGGGAACACTGAAGCTTTCTTT,CASSRQGKGNTEAFF
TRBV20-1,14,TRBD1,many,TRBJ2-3,TGCAGTGCCCCGGGACAGATCCTCACAGATACGCAGTATTTT,CSAPGQILTDTQYF
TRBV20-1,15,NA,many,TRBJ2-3,TGCAGTGTTGGAACGCGGGGCGGCAGTAAAGATACGCAGTATTTT,CSVGTRGGSKDTQYF
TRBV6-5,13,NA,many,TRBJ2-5,TGTGCCAGCAGTGACTCCTTCCAAGAGACCCAGTACTTC,CASSDSFQETQYF
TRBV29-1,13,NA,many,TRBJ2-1,TGCAGCGCGGTCGAGCGACCCTACAATGAGCAGTTCTTC,CSAVERPYNEQFF
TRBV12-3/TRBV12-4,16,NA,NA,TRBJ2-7,TGTGCCAGCAGTGAAAGGTCTGGGGGCGAAGGTTACGAGCAGTACTTC,CASSERSGGEGYEQYF
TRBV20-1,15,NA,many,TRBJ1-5,TGCAGTGCTAGGGCCGATCTTTATAGCAATCAGCCCCAGCATTTT,CSARADLYSNQPQHF
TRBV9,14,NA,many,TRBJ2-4,TGTGCCAGCAGCCCCGGACGGGGCAAAAACATTCAGTACTTC,CASSPGRGKNIQYF
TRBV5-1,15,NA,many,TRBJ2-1,TGCGCCAGCAGCACCTTGGGGACGCCCTACAATGAGCAGTTCTTC,CASSTLGTPYNEQFF
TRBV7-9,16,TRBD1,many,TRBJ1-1,TGTGCCAGCAGCCCCAGGGGGGGGGCTGGGAACACTGAAGCTTTCTTT,CASSPRGGAGNTEAFF
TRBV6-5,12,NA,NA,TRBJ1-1,TGTGCCAGCAGCAGGGGCTCGGGTGAAGCTTTCTTT,CASSRGSGEAFF
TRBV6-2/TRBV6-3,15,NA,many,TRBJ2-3,TGTGCCAGCAGTTACGGGGGGCAGGGCGTAGATACGCAGTATTTT,CASSYGGQGVDTQYF
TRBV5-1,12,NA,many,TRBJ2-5,TGCGCCAGCAGAGGGATGGAGGAGACCCAGTACTTC,CASRGMEETQYF
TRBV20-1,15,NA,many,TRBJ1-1,TGCAGTGCTAGAGTCCTCCAGGGGAGGAACACTGAAGCTTTCTTT,CSARVLQGRNTEAFF
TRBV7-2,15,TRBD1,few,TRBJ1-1,TGTGCCAGCAGCTTAGTCGTGGCAGGGGGCACTGAAGCTTTCTTT,CASSLVVAGGTEAFF
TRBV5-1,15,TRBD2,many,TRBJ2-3,TGCGCCAGCAGCTTGGTCGGGGGGTCGCCAGATACGCAGTATTTT,CASSLVGGSPDTQYF
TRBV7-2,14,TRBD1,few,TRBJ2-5,TGTGCCAGCAGCTACAGGGGGCGCGAAGAGACCCAGTACTTC,CASSYRGREETQYF